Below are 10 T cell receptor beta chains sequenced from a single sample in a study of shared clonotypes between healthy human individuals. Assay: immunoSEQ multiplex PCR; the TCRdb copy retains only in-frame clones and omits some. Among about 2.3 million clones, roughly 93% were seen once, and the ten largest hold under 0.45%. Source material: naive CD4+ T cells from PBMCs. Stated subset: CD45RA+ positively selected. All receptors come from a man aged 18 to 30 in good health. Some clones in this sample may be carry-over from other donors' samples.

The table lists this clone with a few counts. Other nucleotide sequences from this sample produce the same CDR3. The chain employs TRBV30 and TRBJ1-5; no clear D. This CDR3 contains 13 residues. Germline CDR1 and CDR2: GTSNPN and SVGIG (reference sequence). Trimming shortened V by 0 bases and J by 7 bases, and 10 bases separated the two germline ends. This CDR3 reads CAWSVTGDQPQHF. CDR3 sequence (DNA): TGTGCCTGGAGTGTGACCGGAGACCAGCCCCAGCATTTT.

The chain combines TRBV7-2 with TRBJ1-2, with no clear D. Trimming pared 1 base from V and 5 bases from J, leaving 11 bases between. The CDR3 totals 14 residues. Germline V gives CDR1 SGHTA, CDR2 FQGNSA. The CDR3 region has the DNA TGTGCCAGCAGCTTAGGGACGGATGTTTATGGCTACACCTTC. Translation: CASSLGTDVYGYTF.

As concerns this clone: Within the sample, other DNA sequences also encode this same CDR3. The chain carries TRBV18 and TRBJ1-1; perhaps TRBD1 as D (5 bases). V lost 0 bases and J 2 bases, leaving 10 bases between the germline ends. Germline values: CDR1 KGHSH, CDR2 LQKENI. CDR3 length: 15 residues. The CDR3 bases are TGTGCCAGCTCACCACCATCGGGGACCAACACTGAAGCTTTCTTT. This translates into CASSPPSGTNTEAFF.

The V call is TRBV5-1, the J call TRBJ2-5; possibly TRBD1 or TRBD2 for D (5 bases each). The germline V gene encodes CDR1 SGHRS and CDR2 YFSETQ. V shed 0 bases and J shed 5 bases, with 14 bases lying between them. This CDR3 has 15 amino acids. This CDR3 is CASSLEGAGWETQYF. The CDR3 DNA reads TGCGCCAGCAGCTTGGAGGGAGCAGGGTGGGAGACCCAGTACTTC.

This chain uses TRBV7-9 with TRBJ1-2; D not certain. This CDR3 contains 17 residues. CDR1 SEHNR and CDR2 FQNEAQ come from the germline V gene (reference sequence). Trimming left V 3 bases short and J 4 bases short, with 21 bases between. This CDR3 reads CASSFEMLGGYGYGYTF. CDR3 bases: TGTGCCAGCAGCTTTGAAATGCTTGGTGGGTATGGCTATGGCTACACCTTC.

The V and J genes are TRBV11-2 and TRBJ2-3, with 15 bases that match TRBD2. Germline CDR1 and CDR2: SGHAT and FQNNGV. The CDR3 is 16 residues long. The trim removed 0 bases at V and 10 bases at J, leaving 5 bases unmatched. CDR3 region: CASSLDPGLAGGSQYF. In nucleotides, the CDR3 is TGTGCCAGCAGCTTAGATCCGGGACTAGCGGGAGGCTCGCAGTATTTT.

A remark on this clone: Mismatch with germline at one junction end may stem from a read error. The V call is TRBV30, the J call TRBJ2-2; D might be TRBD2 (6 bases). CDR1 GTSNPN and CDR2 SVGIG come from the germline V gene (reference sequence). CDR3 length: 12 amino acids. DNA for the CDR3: TGTGCCCGGAGGGTTTACACCGGGGAGCTGTTTTTT. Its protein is CARRVYTGELFF.

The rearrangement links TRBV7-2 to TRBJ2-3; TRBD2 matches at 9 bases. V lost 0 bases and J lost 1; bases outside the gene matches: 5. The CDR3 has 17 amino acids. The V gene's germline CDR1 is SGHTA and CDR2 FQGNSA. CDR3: CASSLALAGLGTDTQYF. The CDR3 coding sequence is TGTGCCAGCAGCTTAGCCCTAGCGGGATTGGGCACAGATACGCAGTATTTT.

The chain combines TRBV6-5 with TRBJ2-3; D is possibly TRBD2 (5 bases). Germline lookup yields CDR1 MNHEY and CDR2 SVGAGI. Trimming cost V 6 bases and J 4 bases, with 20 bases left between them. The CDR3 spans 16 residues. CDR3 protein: CASRYNGPMRADTQYF. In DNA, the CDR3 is TGTGCCAGCAGGTACAATGGGCCAATGCGGGCAGATACGCAGTATTTT.

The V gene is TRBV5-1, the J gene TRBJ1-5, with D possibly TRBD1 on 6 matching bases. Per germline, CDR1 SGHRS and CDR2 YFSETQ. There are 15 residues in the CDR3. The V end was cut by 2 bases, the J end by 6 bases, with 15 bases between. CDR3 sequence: CASSFSGVRGQPQHF. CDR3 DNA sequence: TGCGCCAGCAGCTTTTCAGGGGTCCGGGGTCAGCCCCAGCATTTT.